The 5 T cell receptor beta chains presented below share a single source sample, sequenced in a study of radiation and T cells in renal cell carcinoma. Here immunoSEQ multiplex PCR was the method, and the copy in TCRdb shows in-frame clones only, minus some. In the table there are approximately 140,000 clones, less than 90% of which are singletons. Regarding time point: baseline pretreatment blood. Treatment given: 15 Gy SBRT to primary tumor, nephrectomy 4 weeks later. This specimen consisted of blood, obtained from a patient whose treatment included radiotherapy and nephrectomy. The receptors were sampled from a woman between 45 and 60 years old with renal cell carcinoma.

V is TRBV5-1 and J is TRBJ1-2; TRBD1 matches 10 bases. Germline CDR1 SGHRS, CDR2 YFSETQ. Unmatched junction bases numbered 4, after V lost 5 bases and J lost 6 bases. The CDR3 covers 13 residues. The CDR3 protein is CASSPTGGDGYTF. The DNA of the CDR3 is TGCGCCAGCAGTCCGACAGGGGGCGATGGCTACACCTTC. Full variable domain (rest looked up from reference TRBV5-1 and TRBJ1-2): KAGVTQTPRYLIKTRGQQVTLSCSPISGHRSVSWYQQTPGQGLQFLFEYFSETQRNKGNFPGRFSGRQFSNSRSEMNVSTLELGDSALYLCASSPTGGDGYTFGSGTRLTVV.

The V and J genes are TRBV30 and TRBJ1-2, with D hard to call. Trimming pared 0 bases from V and 7 bases from J, leaving 12 bases between. CDR3 length equals 13 residues. The germline CDR1 and CDR2 sequences are GTSNPN and SVGIG (reference sequence). As DNA, the CDR3 is TGTGCCTGGAGTGTGTCGGGGTTGGCTGGCTACACCTTC. Protein: CAWSVSGLAGYTF.

The CDR3 DNA follows: TGCAGCGTTGCAAGCTCCTACAATGAGCAGTTCTTC. Translation gives CSVASSYNEQFF. The V call is TRBV29-1, the J call TRBJ2-1; D call uncertain. Germline V gene sequence: CDR1 SQVTM, CDR2 ANQGSEA. This CDR3 is 12 amino acids long. The ends were cut back, 4 bases at V and 0 bases at J, with 4 bases in the middle.

This rearrangement joins TRBV6-5 to TRBJ1-3; D call uncertain. Trimming left V 8 bases short and J 0 bases short, with 11 bases between. Germline loops: CDR1 MNHEY, CDR2 SVGAGI. The CDR3 is 14 amino acids. The CDR3 bases are TGTGCCAGCGGCCGCCAGGACTCTGGAAACACCATATATTTT. This codes for CASGRQDSGNTIYF.

This clone appeared once. The rearrangement uses TRBV5-3 and TRBJ2-3; TRBD2 matches 7 bases. TRBV5-3 carries the ORF label, with uncertain function. Trimming took 2 bases from V and 4 from J; bases not matched to a gene: 16. The CDR3 has 18 residues. The CDR3 coding sequence is TGTGCCAGAAGCTTACGCTTAAGTCGGGGAGGGCGGGCAGATACGCAGTATTTT. Translating it yields CARSLRLSRGGRADTQYF.